The next 12 T cell receptor beta chains were all read from a single sample in a study of blood T cell repertoires in COVID-19. Produced via immunoSEQ multiplex PCR; TCRdb's table is partial and in-frame only. In the table there are 250,000 to 300,000 clones, 89% of which are singletons. The sequencing sample was made of peripheral blood. These receptors all come from a man aged 50 to 60 with acute or convalescent COVID-19.

V gene TRBV3-1 (or the pseudogene TRBV3-2) combines with J gene TRBJ1-5; the D is unclear. From germline, CDR1 is LGHDT and CDR2 YNNKEL (reference sequence). This CDR3 region has 14 residues. V lost 1 base, J lost 4 bases, and 8 bases lay in between. CDR3 in amino acids: CASSQVSGNQPQHF. Here the CDR3 DNA reads TGTGCCAGCAGCCAAGTATCAGGAAATCAGCCCCAGCATTTT.

The chain combines TRBV9 with TRBJ2-7; TRBD1 aligns across 10 bases. With V trimmed by 0 bases and J by 11 bases, 11 bases remained unmatched. The CDR3 sequence is 15 residues long. Germline V gene sequence: CDR1 SGDLS, CDR2 YYNGEE. The CDR3 protein is CASSVAGTGVGEKYF. Written as DNA, the CDR3 is TGTGCCAGCAGCGTAGCTGGGACAGGGGTGGGAGAGAAGTACTTC.

The V and J genes are TRBV5-4 and TRBJ2-5; 10 bases are a match to TRBD2. Germline lookup yields CDR1 SGHNT and CDR2 YYREEE (reference sequence). CDR3 size: 17 residues. Unmatched junction bases numbered 5, after V lost 0 bases and J lost 0 bases. The CDR3 reads CASSLGLAGEYQETQYF. The CDR3 bases are TGTGCCAGCAGCTTGGGGCTAGCGGGGGAGTACCAAGAGACCCAGTACTTC.

V is TRBV13 and J is TRBJ2-7; D is unresolved. V dropped 5 bases and J dropped 7 bases, with 18 bases sitting between them. Germline CDR1 and CDR2: PRHDT and FYEKMQ (reference sequence). The CDR3 runs 14 residues. The CDR3 here is CASSRRQRPGEQYF. The CDR3 nucleotides read TGTGCCAGCAGCAGGCGGCAACGGCCCGGGGAGCAGTACTTC.

The chain has TRBV2 and TRBJ1-4, with TRBD1 as a possible D gene (6 bases). Trimming left V 4 bases short and J 5 bases short, with 14 bases between. There are 15 residues in the CDR3. CDR1 is SNHLY, CDR2 FYNNEI, per germline. CDR3 in amino acids: CASSVGQGRNEKLFF. For the CDR3, the DNA is TGTGCCAGCAGTGTAGGGCAGGGGAGAAATGAAAAACTGTTTTTT.

The chain joins TRBV4-2 to TRBJ2-5, with D possibly TRBD1 on 6 matching bases. V lost 0 bases and J lost 4, with 21 bases in between. This CDR3 region has 18 residues. The germline CDR1 and CDR2 sequences are LGHNA and YNFKEQ. CDR3 residues: CASSQEGVQGRVGETQYF. The CDR3 nucleotides read TGTGCCAGCAGCCAAGAGGGGGTACAGGGCAGGGTGGGAGAGACCCAGTACTTC.

The J gene is TRBJ1-1, the V gene TRBV14; no reliable D call. There are 14 residues in the CDR3. Trimming removed 1 base at V and 4 bases at J, with 10 bases between. CDR1 SGHDN and CDR2 FVKESK come from the germline V gene. The CDR3 is CASSQVQAITEAFF. The CDR3, as DNA: TGTGCCAGCAGCCAAGTTCAGGCGATCACTGAAGCTTTCTTT.

This chain uses TRBV5-8 with TRBJ1-2; D is unclear. The V end lost 6 bases, the J end lost 5 bases, and 8 bases lay between the germline ends. Germline lookup yields CDR1 SGHTS and CDR2 YDEGEE. The CDR3 length is 11 residues. This chain's CDR3 is CASTPRYGYTF. The CDR3 bases are TGTGCCAGCACCCCCCGGTATGGCTACACCTTC.

The chain is built from TRBV12-3 or TRBV12-4 and TRBJ1-2, with no clear D. Trimming removed 3 bases at V and 4 bases at J, with 6 bases between. The CDR3 is 12 residues long. CDR3 region: CASSLYSYGYTF. CDR3 bases: TGTGCCAGCAGTTTGTACAGCTATGGCTACACCTTC.

This chain connects TRBV24-1 to TRBJ2-3; TRBD1 agrees at 7 bases. V lost 5 bases, J lost 4 bases, and 5 bases stayed unmatched. Germline assignment: CDR1 KGHDR and CDR2 SFDVKD. The length of the CDR3 is 14 residues. The CDR3 nucleotides read TGTGCCACCAGTGGGGCACAGGGGCCAGATACGCAGTATTTT. Protein product: CATSGAQGPDTQYF.

The rearrangement uses TRBV5-1 and TRBJ2-5, with D tentatively TRBD2 (6 bases). The length of the CDR3 is 13 residues. Germline-derived CDR1 and CDR2 are SGHRS and YFSETQ. V was trimmed by 5 bases and J by 5 bases, leaving 13 bases between them. Written as DNA, the CDR3 is TGCGCCAGCAGGCGGGACCTCCAGGAGACCCAGTACTTC. Its protein product is CASRRDLQETQYF.

The chain links TRBV4-1 to TRBJ2-1; no clear D. Deletions cut 3 bases from V and 6 bases from J, with 12 bases between. The CDR3 is made up of 14 amino acids. Per the germline V gene, CDR1 is MGHRA and CDR2 is YSYEKL. CDR3 nucleotides: TGCGCCAGCAGCCAGGGTTTGCTAGGCAATGAGCAGTTCTTC. This sequence encodes CASSQGLLGNEQFF.